Included here is one TCR beta chain sequence, with context. This sample includes further DNA sequences coding for the same CDR3. The data were obtained in a study of shared clonotypes between healthy human individuals. Researchers divided each subset's genomic DNA evenly across several immunoSEQ plates. The protocol was immunoSEQ multiplex PCR, while the TCRdb copy is restricted to in-frame clones and leaves out a portion. The data contain 2,100,000 or so clones, nearly 97% of them singletons. V was trimmed by 3 bases and J by 5 bases, leaving 11 bases between them. Germline assignment: CDR1 KGHSH and CDR2 LQKENI. The CDR3 has 13 residues.

This clonotype was obtained from a man between 18 and 29 years old in good health. Material: naive CD4+ T cells sorted from blood. Noted subset: CD45RA+ positively selected. J is TRBJ2-7 and V is TRBV18, with D possibly being TRBD1 (6 bases). CDR3 bases: TGTGCCAGCTCACCTCCAGGGGTTAACGAGCAGTACTTC. Its protein is CASSPPGVNEQYF.